These 21 T cell receptor beta chains share one sample of origin, sequenced in a study of identical twins. Via MiXCR, TCRdb re-called the 5' RACE reads, giving one row per CDR3 protein. The sample records around 100,000 distinct CDR3 sequences, about 5.6% being singletons. The specimen sequenced was memory T cells sorted from blood. The receptors originated from a woman aged 45 to 65 in good health.

This clonotype was detected many times. The CDR3 protein is CASSYQVDTGELFF. Written as DNA, the CDR3 is TGTGCCAGCAGTTACCAGGTGGACACCGGGGAGCTGTTTTTT. The J gene is TRBJ2-2, the V gene TRBV6-5; no firm D call. Germline assignment: CDR1 MNHEY and CDR2 SVGAGI. With 2 bases removed from V and 3 bases from J, the gap between germline ends came to 7 bases. This CDR3 contains 14 residues.

This clonotype was seen many times. The V and J genes are TRBV12-3 or TRBV12-4 and TRBJ2-2; 7 bases agree with TRBD2. With 5 bases clipped from V and 3 bases from J, the junction kept 3 bases outside the gene matches. This CDR3 region has 14 residues. The CDR3 is CASSRAGYTGELFF. The CDR3 bases are TGTGCCAGCAGTCGAGCGGGATACACCGGGGAGCTGTTTTTT.

This clonotype was detected ten times or more. As DNA, the CDR3 is TGTGCCAGCAGCTTGAGTGGGAGGGCCAGCGGGGAGCTGTTTTTT. Its protein is CASSLSGRASGELFF. The chain has TRBV5-6 and TRBJ2-2; TRBD2 aligns across 7 bases. The germline gives CDR1 SGHDT, CDR2 YYEEEE. Trimming removed 1 base from V and 7 bases from J; junction bases left unmatched: 7. There are 15 residues in the CDR3.

This clonotype was seen ten or more times. The CDR3 protein is CASSQTGMADTQYF. CDR3 DNA sequence: TGTGCCAGCAGCCAAACAGGGATGGCAGATACGCAGTATTTT. V is TRBV7-9 and J is TRBJ2-3; D perhaps matches TRBD1 (6 bases). CDR1 and CDR2 (germline): SEHNR, FQNEAQ (reference sequence). The V end was cut by 5 bases, the J end by 4 bases, with 13 bases between. The CDR3 sequence is 14 residues long.

Ten or more counts support this clonotype. V gene TRBV6-6 combines with J gene TRBJ1-3, with D possibly being TRBD1 (5 bases). CDR1 is MNHNY, CDR2 SVGAGI, per germline (reference sequence). The CDR3 covers 14 residues. V lost 7 bases and J 1 base, leaving 11 bases between the germline ends. The CDR3 coding sequence is TGTGCCAGCAATCCAGGGTCTTCTGGAAACACCATATATTTT. Protein sequence: CASNPGSSGNTIYF.

Worth noting for this clonotype: A much larger clone lies a single base off, so this may be a read error. This chain joins TRBV2 and TRBJ2-7, with unresolved D. The germline CDR1 and CDR2 sequences are SNHLY and FYNNEI. This CDR3 region has 14 residues. Trimming took 4 bases from V and 10 from J, leaving 20 bases between them. The CDR3 bases are TGTGCCAGCAGTGGATTGATTCTTCCGGGCGACCAGTACGTC. Protein product: CASSGLILPGDQYV.

This clonotype was detected ten times or more. The V and J genes are TRBV12-3 or TRBV12-4 and TRBJ2-1; tentatively, D is TRBD1 (5 bases). This CDR3 has 13 residues. V was cut by 8 bases and J by 10 bases, with 18 bases left in between. DNA for the CDR3: TGTGCCAGCTCGTCCAGACAGCCGCGCGAGCAGTTCTTC. This translates into CASSSRQPREQFF.

This clonotype was recorded many times. CDR3 protein: CASSQGLAGNYEQYV. CDR3 nucleotides: TGCGCCAGCAGCCAAGGACTAGCGGGGAACTACGAGCAGTACGTC. This chain links TRBV4-1 with TRBJ2-7; 11 bases line up with TRBD2. Per the germline V gene, CDR1 is MGHRA and CDR2 is YSYEKL. This CDR3 has 15 residues. With V trimmed by 1 base and J by 3 bases, 2 bases remained unmatched.

This clonotype was picked up a small number of times. The limits of the CDR3 on the DNA are not certain, so only TCRdb's listed CDR3 is given. V and J are TRBV2 and TRBJ2-2. Germline lookup yields CDR1 SNHLY and CDR2 FYNNEI. The CDR3 is made up of 14 amino acids, end residues included. CDR3 sequence reads: CASDSDGTPGSCFF.

This clonotype has only a few counts. The chain recombines TRBV11-2 with TRBJ2-1; 8 positions agree with TRBD2. Germline CDR1 and CDR2: SGHAT and FQNNGV. V gave up 1 base and J gave up 3 bases; unmatched junction bases: 2. The CDR3 loop spans 15 amino acids. The CDR3 region is CASSLGTSNYNEQFF. For the CDR3, the DNA is TGTGCCAGCAGCTTAGGGACTAGCAACTACAATGAGCAGTTCTTC. Looking up the rest from reference TRBV11-2 and TRBJ2-1 gives the full variable domain: EAGVAQSPRYKIIEKRQSVAFWCNPISGHATLYWYQQILGQGPKLLIQFQNNGVVDDSQLPKDRFSAERLKGVDSTLKIQPAKLEDSAVYLCASSLGTSNYNEQFFGPGTRLTVL.

The genes are TRBV3-1 and TRBJ2-7, with no clear D. This CDR3 is 13 amino acids long. Germline values: CDR1 LGHDT, CDR2 YNNKEL (reference sequence). The ends were cut back, 1 base at V and 4 bases at J, with 8 bases in the middle. In nucleotides, the CDR3 is TGTGCCAGCAGCCAAGCCATCGGGTACGAGCAGTACGTC. Translated: CASSQAIGYEQYV.

This clonotype was counted many times. V is TRBV2 and J is TRBJ2-5, with 8 bases aligning to TRBD1. The germline V gene encodes CDR1 SNHLY and CDR2 FYNNEI. The V segment lost 3 bases and the J segment 5 bases; nucleotides outside the gene matches: 2. The CDR3 totals 13 residues. The CDR3 DNA sequence: TGTGCCAGCAGTGAGGGACAGGCGGAGACCCAGTACTTC. This gives the protein CASSEGQAETQYF.

This sequence joins TRBV3-1 and TRBJ2-3; D gene uncertain. V was pared by 5 bases and J by 6 bases, with 9 bases between. The V gene's germline CDR1 is LGHDT and CDR2 YNNKEL (reference sequence). This CDR3 is built from 12 residues. In DNA, the CDR3 is TGTGCCAGCAGCGTCCGACGGGATACGCAGTATTTT. Amino acid sequence: CASSVRRDTQYF.

This chain uses TRBV20-1 with TRBJ2-2; 8 bases match TRBD1. Losses at the gene ends were 4 bases for V and 4 bases for J; bases not matched to a gene: 5. This CDR3 region has 14 residues. CDR1 is DFQATT and CDR2 is SNEGSKA in the germline V gene (reference sequence). This CDR3 is CSAKQGAGTGELFF. In DNA, the CDR3 is TGCAGTGCTAAGCAGGGGGCCGGCACCGGGGAGCTGTTTTTT.

The table lists this clonotype with many counts. The CDR3 here is CASSLVWWDLDEQFF. In DNA, the CDR3 is TGTGCCAGCAGCTTAGTCTGGTGGGACTTAGATGAGCAGTTCTTC. V is TRBV11-3 and J is TRBJ2-1, with D perhaps TRBD2 (6 bases). The CDR3 consists of 15 residues. In germline, CDR1 is SGHNT, CDR2 YENEEA. The V and J ends lost 1 base and 8 bases respectively, with 15 bases between them.

This clonotype has a count of ten or more. V is TRBV5-5 and J is TRBJ2-2; 9 nucleotides line up with TRBD2. The CDR3 runs to 17 residues. Trimming at V came to 4 bases and at J to 4 bases, leaving 11 bases not matched to a gene. Germline values: CDR1 SGHKS, CDR2 YYEKEE (reference sequence). CDR3: CASSPRLAGGPTGELFF. The DNA of the CDR3 is TGTGCCAGCAGCCCACGATTGGCGGGAGGGCCCACCGGGGAGCTGTTTTTT.

Comments on this clonotype: A much larger clonotype is one base distant, so this may be a read error. This rearrangement joins TRBV19 to TRBJ2-5; TRBD2 matches 7 bases. The CDR3 is 14 residues long. The junction had 6 bases not matched to a gene; V was cut back by 5 bases and J by 3 bases. Germline V gives CDR1 LNHDA, CDR2 SQIVND (reference sequence). The CDR3 DNA reads as TGTGCCAGTAGTCCTGGGGGGGACGAAGAGACCCAGTACTTC. This codes for CASSPGGDEETQYF.

V gene TRBV5-4 combines with J gene TRBJ2-6; D remains unclear. The length of the CDR3 is 13 residues. V lost 6 bases, J lost 4 bases, and 8 bases lay in between. Germline V gene sequence: CDR1 SGHNT, CDR2 YYREEE (reference sequence). The CDR3 spells CASNAAGANVLTF. In DNA, the CDR3 is TGTGCCAGCAATGCGGCCGGGGCCAACGTCCTGACTTTC. The full variable domain, rest sourced from reference TRBV5-4 and TRBJ2-6, is ETGVTQSPTHLIKTRGQQVTLRCSSQSGHNTVSWYQQALGQGPQFIFQYYREEENGRGNFPPRFSGLQFPNYSSELNVNALELDDSALYLCASNAAGANVLTFGAGSRLTVL.

This clonotype was counted many times. The chain links TRBV20-1 to TRBJ2-5, with D unclear. The CDR3 is 11 amino acids. CDR1 is DFQATT, CDR2 SNEGSKA, per germline (reference sequence). The V and J ends lost 2 bases and 5 bases respectively, with 6 bases between them. The DNA for the CDR3 is TGCAGTGCTAGAACCCGGGAGACCCAGTACTTC. This gives the protein CSARTRETQYF.

This clonotype was counted at least ten times. This chain connects TRBV2 to TRBJ2-1; D is uncertain. This CDR3 comprises 13 residues. Germline V lookup: CDR1 SNHLY, CDR2 FYNNEI. The V end was cut by 5 bases, the J end by 10 bases, with 15 bases between. The CDR3 DNA sequence: TGTGCCAGCAGTCAGAGGTTAGGCTTAGAGCAGTTCTTC. This encodes CASSQRLGLEQFF.

This rearrangement joins TRBV5-1 to TRBJ2-7, with 12 bases lining up with TRBD2. CDR1 is SGHRS, CDR2 YFSETQ, per germline. Trimming cost V 4 bases and J 3 bases; bases outside gene matches: 5. The CDR3 runs 15 residues. In DNA, the CDR3 is TGCGCCAGCAGCCTGGGGACTAGCGGGCGCTACGAGCAGTACTTC. Translation: CASSLGTSGRYEQYF.